A selection of T cell receptor beta chains follows, all from one sample in a study of T cell repertoires in cytomegalovirus infection. TCRdb re-analysed the reads in MiXCR, keeping a single row per CDR3 protein. This table holds about 920,000 distinct CDR3 sequences, 25% to 40% found once. These receptors' antigens are unknown. The specimen comprised cultured CD8+ T cells from PBMCs, sampled from culture after CMV antigen stimulation. The receptor source for this set is a human donor in good health (CMV status not recorded). Some clones in this sample may be carry-over from other donors' samples. Each CDR3 is given without its conserved first and last residue. Fields, in order: CDR3 length, J gene, clone size, V gene, CDR3 protein. Part of the rows lack a size; the others show once, few, many or a class for expanded clones.

>14|TRBJ2-1|NA|TRBV19
ASSISGVGPYNEQF
>18|TRBJ2-5|few|TRBV10-2
ASRRIIGMGLAGGEETQY
>12|TRBJ2-5|NA|TRBV20-1
SAARRPYQETQY
>9|TRBJ2-5|many|TRBV7-8
ASSRPETQY
>12|TRBJ2-1|few|TRBV19
ASSGYDSYNEQF
>17|TRBJ1-5|NA|TRBV7-6
ASSLYGTGGDYSNQPQH
>12|TRBJ2-2|NA|TRBV10-2
ASKEAVNTGELF
>10|TRBJ2-1|few|TRBV19
ASSILYNEQF
>11|TRBJ2-1|NA|TRBV29-1
SVDDDLGNEQF
>13|TRBJ1-1|few|TRBV25-1
ASSEWAGLRTEAF
>11|TRBJ1-4|NA|TRBV6-6
ASRKGFNEKLF
>9|TRBJ1-4|few|TRBV7-9
ASRTDHGLF
>11|TRBJ2-4|NA|TRBV13
ASSTGGGNIQY
>11|TRBJ2-1|NA|TRBV19
ASSPDLGGEQF
>12|TRBJ2-1|few|TRBV6-1
ASTWGGVGNEQF
>11|TRBJ1-1|NA|TRBV19
ASHWNANTEAF
>13|TRBJ2-7|NA|TRBV6-2/TRBV6-3
ASSAEPGSLVEQY